These T cell receptor beta chains were read from a single sample in a study of technical replicates of blood from several donors. Measured with immunoSEQ multiplex PCR; TCRdb has only the in-frame clones, and not every one. The table lists some 70,000 clones, approximately 90% of them singletons. The source material was PBMCs. The origin of the receptors is a human donor in good health. Some clones in this sample may be carry-over from other donors' samples. Both conserved end residues are part of each CDR3. The D gene is left open where the match is weak. Not all rows give a size; the values are once, few, many and, for expanded clones, a class.

j_call: TRBJ2-6; d_call: -; v_call: TRBV10-3; clone_size: -; cdr3_nt: TGTGCCATCACCAAACAGGTCCCCTACCTTAGCTCTGGGGCCAACGTCCTGACTTTC; cdr3_aa: CAITKQVPYLSSGANVLTF
j_call: TRBJ2-5; d_call: TRBD2; v_call: TRBV10-3; clone_size: few; cdr3_nt: TGTGCCATCAGCGGATCCGGACTAGCGGCTCAAGAGACCCAGTACTTC; cdr3_aa: CAISGSGLAAQETQYF
j_call: TRBJ2-7; d_call: -; v_call: TRBV19; clone_size: -; cdr3_nt: TGTGCCAGTAGTATCGGGGGACTCTCGCGCGAGCAGTACTTC; cdr3_aa: CASSIGGLSREQYF
j_call: TRBJ1-1; d_call: -; v_call: TRBV7-2; clone_size: -; cdr3_nt: TGTGCCAGCAGCCTCCAGGGGAGCCCTTACGGCACTGAAGCTTTCTTT; cdr3_aa: CASSLQGSPYGTEAFF
j_call: TRBJ1-2; d_call: TRBD1; v_call: TRBV28; clone_size: -; cdr3_nt: TGTGCCAGCAGTGTCCGACAGGGAGCCCTGGGGGGCTACACCTTC; cdr3_aa: CASSVRQGALGGYTF
j_call: TRBJ2-4; d_call: TRBD1; v_call: TRBV7-2; clone_size: -; cdr3_nt: TGTGCCAGCAGCTTAGGACAGGGGACCCCGAAAAACATTCAGTACTTC; cdr3_aa: CASSLGQGTPKNIQYF
j_call: TRBJ2-6; d_call: TRBD1; v_call: TRBV6-5; clone_size: -; cdr3_nt: TGTGCCGTTGGGCAGGGGGCGGAGGGGGCCAACGTCCTGACTTTC; cdr3_aa: CAVGQGAEGANVLTF
j_call: TRBJ2-7; d_call: -; v_call: TRBV7-2; clone_size: -; cdr3_nt: TGTGCCAGCAGTTACCGCGTAAGCTACGAGCAGTACTTC; cdr3_aa: CASSYRVSYEQYF
j_call: TRBJ1-1; d_call: -; v_call: TRBV18; clone_size: -; cdr3_nt: TGTGCCAGCTCACCGCGACAGGAGACGTCGGCTTTCTTT; cdr3_aa: CASSPRQETSAFF
j_call: TRBJ2-1; d_call: TRBD2; v_call: TRBV7-3; clone_size: -; cdr3_nt: TGTGCCAGCAGCCCTAGGGCTGCTAGCGGGTACAATGAGCAGTTCTTC; cdr3_aa: CASSPRAASGYNEQFF
j_call: TRBJ2-1; d_call: TRBD1; v_call: TRBV6-5; clone_size: -; cdr3_nt: TGTGCCAGCAGCTCCAGGGGGGAGCAGTTCTTC; cdr3_aa: CASSSRGEQFF
j_call: TRBJ2-1; d_call: -; v_call: TRBV13; clone_size: -; cdr3_nt: TGTGCCAGCAGCTTCCAGGGTTACAATGAGCAGTTCTTC; cdr3_aa: CASSFQGYNEQFF
j_call: TRBJ2-7; d_call: -; v_call: TRBV11-1; clone_size: -; cdr3_nt: TGTGCCAGCAGCTTAGTTGCGATCTCCTACGAGCAGTACTTC; cdr3_aa: CASSLVAISYEQYF
j_call: TRBJ1-2; d_call: -; v_call: TRBV5-6; clone_size: -; cdr3_nt: TGTGCCAGCAGTTGGATTGTTGGCCACTATAATGGCTACACCTTC; cdr3_aa: CASSWIVGHYNGYTF
j_call: TRBJ2-7; d_call: TRBD1; v_call: TRBV5-6; clone_size: few; cdr3_nt: TGTGCCAGCAGCTCCTGGGACAGACACTACGAGCAGTACTTC; cdr3_aa: CASSSWDRHYEQYF
j_call: TRBJ2-7; d_call: -; v_call: TRBV7-2; clone_size: -; cdr3_nt: TGTGCCAGCAGCTTAGGGGCGAGGAGGGACGAGCAGTACTTC; cdr3_aa: CASSLGARRDEQYF
j_call: TRBJ1-2; d_call: -; v_call: TRBV14; clone_size: once; cdr3_nt: TGTGCCAGCAGCCAAGCTGACAGGGGCTACACCTTC; cdr3_aa: CASSQADRGYTF
j_call: TRBJ2-5; d_call: -; v_call: TRBV30; clone_size: -; cdr3_nt: TGTGCCTGGAGTGCCCGGGAGACCCAGTACTTC; cdr3_aa: CAWSARETQYF
j_call: TRBJ1-2; d_call: -; v_call: TRBV7-6; clone_size: once; cdr3_nt: TGTGCCAGCAGCTTAGCCAGAGGGTTCCAGAACTATGGCTACACCTTC; cdr3_aa: CASSLARGFQNYGYTF
j_call: TRBJ2-5; d_call: TRBD2; v_call: TRBV9; clone_size: -; cdr3_nt: TGTGCCAGCAGCGTACGTGGACTAGCGGGCCAAGAGACCCAGTACTTC; cdr3_aa: CASSVRGLAGQETQYF
j_call: TRBJ2-5; d_call: TRBD2; v_call: TRBV7-2; clone_size: -; cdr3_nt: TGTGCCAGCAGCTTAGCGTCACCCGGGGGACTAGCGGGGGCCACCCAGTACTTC; cdr3_aa: CASSLASPGGLAGATQYF
j_call: TRBJ2-6; d_call: -; v_call: TRBV5-1; clone_size: -; cdr3_nt: TGCGCCAGCAAACCAATTGCCCGACAGGCGGCCGGTGGGGCCAACGTCCTGACTTTC; cdr3_aa: CASKPIARQAAGGANVLTF
j_call: TRBJ2-7; d_call: TRBD1; v_call: TRBV19; clone_size: -; cdr3_nt: TGTGCCAGTAGCATCGGGACAGGGGGAGGCTACGAGCAGTACTTC; cdr3_aa: CASSIGTGGGYEQYF
j_call: TRBJ2-7; d_call: -; v_call: TRBV5-4; clone_size: -; cdr3_nt: TGTGCCAGCAGCTCCGACGTAGGAGACTACGAGCAGTACTTC; cdr3_aa: CASSSDVGDYEQYF
j_call: TRBJ1-1; d_call: -; v_call: TRBV4-3; clone_size: -; cdr3_nt: TGCGCCAGCAGCCAAGATAAGAACACTGAAGCTTTCTTT; cdr3_aa: CASSQDKNTEAFF
j_call: TRBJ2-5; d_call: TRBD2; v_call: TRBV5-3; clone_size: -; cdr3_nt: TGTGCTATAGCGGGGTTAAAGACCCAGTACTTC; cdr3_aa: CAIAGLKTQYF
j_call: TRBJ1-1; d_call: TRBD1; v_call: TRBV27; clone_size: -; cdr3_nt: TGTGCCAGTAGAGTGAGTGTGGCAGGGGGCTTGGACACTGAAGCTTTCTTT; cdr3_aa: CASRVSVAGGLDTEAFF
j_call: TRBJ2-5; d_call: TRBD2; v_call: TRBV29-1; clone_size: once; cdr3_nt: TGCAGCGTGATTTTTGTAGCGGGAGGGGGGCAAGAGACCCAGTACTTC; cdr3_aa: CSVIFVAGGGQETQYF
j_call: TRBJ2-7; d_call: TRBD1; v_call: TRBV27; clone_size: -; cdr3_nt: TGTGCCAGCAGTTTAGGGATCGGACAGGGGGCGTACGAGCAGTACTTC; cdr3_aa: CASSLGIGQGAYEQYF
j_call: TRBJ1-2; d_call: -; v_call: TRBV6-1; clone_size: -; cdr3_nt: TGTGCCAGCACTGGGGAGGGACGGGGATCCTATGGCTACACCTTC; cdr3_aa: CASTGEGRGSYGYTF
j_call: TRBJ2-7; d_call: TRBD1; v_call: TRBV19; clone_size: -; cdr3_nt: TGTGCCAGTAGTATGACCGGGACAGGATACGAGCAGTACTTC; cdr3_aa: CASSMTGTGYEQYF
j_call: TRBJ2-6; d_call: TRBD1; v_call: TRBV7-9; clone_size: -; cdr3_nt: TGTGCCAGCAGCCCACCCGGGACAGGTCAGCGCGCTGGGGCCAACGTCCTGACTTTC; cdr3_aa: CASSPPGTGQRAGANVLTF
j_call: TRBJ1-4; d_call: TRBD1; v_call: TRBV10-3; clone_size: -; cdr3_nt: TGTGCCATCAGTGACCGGACAGGGGTGGATGAAAAACTGTTTTTT; cdr3_aa: CAISDRTGVDEKLFF
j_call: TRBJ1-1; d_call: TRBD1; v_call: TRBV29-1; clone_size: -; cdr3_nt: TGCAGCGTTAGAACAGGGGGCGACACTGAAGCTTTCTTT; cdr3_aa: CSVRTGGDTEAFF
j_call: TRBJ2-7; d_call: TRBD1; v_call: TRBV2; clone_size: -; cdr3_nt: TGTGCCACCGCGACAGGGGCGGTCCAGGAGCAGTACTTC; cdr3_aa: CATATGAVQEQYF
j_call: TRBJ1-2; d_call: -; v_call: TRBV6-1; clone_size: -; cdr3_nt: TGTGCCAGCAATGGACACCTCTATGGCTACACCTTC; cdr3_aa: CASNGHLYGYTF
j_call: TRBJ2-4; d_call: TRBD2; v_call: TRBV13; clone_size: -; cdr3_nt: TGTGCCAGCAGCTTAGTAGGTCCCTGGCGGGAGGGCCCGGTCAAAAACATTCAGTACTTC; cdr3_aa: CASSLVGPWREGPVKNIQYF
j_call: TRBJ2-1; d_call: -; v_call: TRBV19; clone_size: -; cdr3_nt: TGTGCCAGTAACAGGTGGAATGAGCAGTTCTTC; cdr3_aa: CASNRWNEQFF
j_call: TRBJ1-1; d_call: -; v_call: TRBV5-4; clone_size: few; cdr3_nt: TGTGCCAGCAGCTTGGTCAACGTCGAGGGACATGAAGCTTTCTTT; cdr3_aa: CASSLVNVEGHEAFF
j_call: TRBJ2-1; d_call: TRBD1; v_call: TRBV9; clone_size: -; cdr3_nt: TGTGCCAGCAGCAACCGACAGGGTCTGGGTGAGCAGTTCTTC; cdr3_aa: CASSNRQGLGEQFF
j_call: TRBJ1-2; d_call: -; v_call: TRBV5-3; clone_size: -; cdr3_nt: TGTGCCAGCCGAACCCGACTGCGTGGCTACACCTTC; cdr3_aa: CASRTRLRGYTF
j_call: TRBJ2-3; d_call: -; v_call: TRBV7-9; clone_size: -; cdr3_nt: TGTGCCAGCAGTTTCTTTTTGGATACGCAGTATTTT; cdr3_aa: CASSFFLDTQYF
j_call: TRBJ1-1; d_call: -; v_call: TRBV18; clone_size: -; cdr3_nt: TGTGCCAGCTCACCACCGACAGGAACGTTGAACACTGAAGCTTTCTTT; cdr3_aa: CASSPPTGTLNTEAFF
j_call: TRBJ2-3; d_call: TRBD1; v_call: TRBV23-1; clone_size: -; cdr3_nt: TGCGCCAGCATATGGACAGGGGAGTCGACAGATACGCAGTATTTT; cdr3_aa: CASIWTGESTDTQYF
j_call: TRBJ2-1; d_call: TRBD2; v_call: TRBV2; clone_size: -; cdr3_nt: TGTGCCATTATCCCATCCGGGGGGGCGCAGAATGAGCAGTTCTTC; cdr3_aa: CAIIPSGGAQNEQFF
j_call: TRBJ1-5; d_call: -; v_call: TRBV1; clone_size: -; cdr3_nt: TGCACCAGCAGCAAAGCTCACGAGTGTGATTGCAATCAGCCCCAGCATTTT; cdr3_aa: CTSSKAHECDCNQPQHF
j_call: TRBJ2-7; d_call: TRBD1; v_call: TRBV29-1; clone_size: -; cdr3_nt: TGCAGCGTTGTTTTTCCGGACAGGGCCTACGAGCAGTACTTC; cdr3_aa: CSVVFPDRAYEQYF
j_call: TRBJ2-7; d_call: -; v_call: TRBV7-8; clone_size: once; cdr3_nt: TGTGCCAGCAGCTTAGGCTCTAGACTAGGTCGGCAGTACTTC; cdr3_aa: CASSLGSRLGRQYF
j_call: TRBJ1-3; d_call: TRBD1; v_call: TRBV7-2; clone_size: -; cdr3_nt: TGTGCCAGCAGCCCACAGGGGGACGGAAACACCATATATTTT; cdr3_aa: CASSPQGDGNTIYF